Below, one TCR beta chain is given with its context. This sample stems from a study of T cell repertoires in cytomegalovirus infection. Study context: Matching HLA type, along with CMV infection, was indicated by public TCR beta signatures.

TCRdb re-analysed the reads in MiXCR, keeping a single row per CDR3 protein. The table shows 740,000 or so distinct CDR3 sequences, with less than 40% occurring only once. The sample was PBMCs. The receptor's source is a human donor in good health (CMV status not recorded). Some clones in this sample may be carry-over from other donors' samples.

DNA of the CDR3: TGTGCTAGTGGTCCGGACGGCCTCGCGAACACCGGGGAGCTGTTTTTT. Its protein is CASGPDGLANTGELFF. The V call is TRBV12-5, the J call TRBJ2-2, with D unclear. Trimming pared 5 bases from V and 0 bases from J, leaving 13 bases between. The CDR3 has 16 amino acids. The germline V gene has CDR1 LGHNT and CDR2 FRNRAP.